This T cell receptor (beta chain) was documented in a study of CD8 T cells in Susac syndrome. CDR3 length equals 16 residues. Trimming took 3 bases from V and 5 from J; bases not matched to a gene: 10. Germline V gene sequence: CDR1 KGHDR, CDR2 SFDVKD. Reverse transcription of roughly 0.5 to 1 ug RNA was carried out with random hexamers. It was immunoSEQ multiplex PCR that amplified TCR beta CDR3 across 54 Vbeta and 13 Jbeta. TCRdb re-derived calls from the immunoSEQ multiplex PCR reads in MiXCR, one entry per CDR3 protein. The table records tens of thousands of distinct CDR3 sequences, 85% to 95% of them present only once.

The clonotype comes from a human donor with Susac syndrome. This chain uses TRBV24-1 with TRBJ2-7; 9 nucleotides agree with TRBD1. The specimen sequenced was CD4+ T cells from PBMCs. CDR3 DNA: TGTGCCACCAGTGATCATCCGGGACAGGGTAGTAACGAGCAGTACTTC. It codes for CATSDHPGQGSNEQYF.